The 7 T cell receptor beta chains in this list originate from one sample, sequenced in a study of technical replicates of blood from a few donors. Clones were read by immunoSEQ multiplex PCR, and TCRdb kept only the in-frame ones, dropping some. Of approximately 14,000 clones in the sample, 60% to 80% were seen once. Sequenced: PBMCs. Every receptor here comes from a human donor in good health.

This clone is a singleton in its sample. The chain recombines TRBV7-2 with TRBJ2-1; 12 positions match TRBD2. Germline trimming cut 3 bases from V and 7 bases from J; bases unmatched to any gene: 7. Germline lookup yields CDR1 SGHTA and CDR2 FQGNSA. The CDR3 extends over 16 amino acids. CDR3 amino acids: CASSFLPSGRANEQFF. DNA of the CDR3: TGTGCCAGCAGCTTTCTCCCTAGCGGGAGGGCTAATGAGCAGTTCTTC.

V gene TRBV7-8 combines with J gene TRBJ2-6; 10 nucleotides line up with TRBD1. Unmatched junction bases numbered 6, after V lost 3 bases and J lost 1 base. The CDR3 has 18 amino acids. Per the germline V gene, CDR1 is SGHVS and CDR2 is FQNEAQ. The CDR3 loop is CASSFVDRGVSGANVLTF. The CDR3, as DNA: TGTGCCAGCAGCTTCGTGGACAGGGGGGTGTCTGGGGCCAACGTCCTGACTTTC. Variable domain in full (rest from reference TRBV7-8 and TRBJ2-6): GAGVSQSPRYKVAKRGQDVALRCDPISGHVSLFWYQQALGQGPEFLTYFQNEAQLDKSGLPSDRFFAERPEGSVSTLKIQRTQQEDSAVYLCASSFVDRGVSGANVLTFGAGSRLTVL.

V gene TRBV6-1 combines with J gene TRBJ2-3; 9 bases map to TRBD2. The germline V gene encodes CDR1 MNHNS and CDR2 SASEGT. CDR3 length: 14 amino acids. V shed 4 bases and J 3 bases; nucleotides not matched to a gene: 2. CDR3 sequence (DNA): TGTGCCAGCAGTGCGGCGGGAGGGACAGATACGCAGTATTTT. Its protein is CASSAAGGTDTQYF.

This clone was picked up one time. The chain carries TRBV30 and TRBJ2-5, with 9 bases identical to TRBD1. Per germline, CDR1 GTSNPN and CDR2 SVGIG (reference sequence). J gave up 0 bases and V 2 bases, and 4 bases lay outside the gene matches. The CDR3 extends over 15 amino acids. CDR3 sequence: CAWSTGQGYQETQYF. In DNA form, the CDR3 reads TGTGCCTGGAGTACCGGACAGGGGTACCAAGAGACCCAGTACTTC.

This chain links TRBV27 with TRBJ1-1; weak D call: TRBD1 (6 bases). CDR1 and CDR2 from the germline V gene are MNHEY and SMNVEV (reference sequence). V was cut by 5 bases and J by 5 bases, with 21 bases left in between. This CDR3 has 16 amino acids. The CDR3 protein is CASSPLEGGARTEAFF. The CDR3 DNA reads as TGTGCCAGCAGTCCACTCGAGGGGGGGGCGAGGACTGAAGCTTTCTTT.

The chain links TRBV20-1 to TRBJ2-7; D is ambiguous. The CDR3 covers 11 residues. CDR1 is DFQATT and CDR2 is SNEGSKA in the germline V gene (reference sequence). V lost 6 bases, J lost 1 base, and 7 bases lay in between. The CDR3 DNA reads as TGCAGTGCAAGCATTTCCTACGAGCAGTACTTC. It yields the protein CSASISYEQYF.

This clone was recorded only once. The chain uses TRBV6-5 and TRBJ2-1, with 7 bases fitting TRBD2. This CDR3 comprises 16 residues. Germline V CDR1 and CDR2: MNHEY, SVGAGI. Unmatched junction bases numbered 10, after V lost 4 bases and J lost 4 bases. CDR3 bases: TGTGCCAGCAGTTTCCATGCTAGCGGCCCATACAATGAGCAGTTCTTC. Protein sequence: CASSFHASGPYNEQFF.